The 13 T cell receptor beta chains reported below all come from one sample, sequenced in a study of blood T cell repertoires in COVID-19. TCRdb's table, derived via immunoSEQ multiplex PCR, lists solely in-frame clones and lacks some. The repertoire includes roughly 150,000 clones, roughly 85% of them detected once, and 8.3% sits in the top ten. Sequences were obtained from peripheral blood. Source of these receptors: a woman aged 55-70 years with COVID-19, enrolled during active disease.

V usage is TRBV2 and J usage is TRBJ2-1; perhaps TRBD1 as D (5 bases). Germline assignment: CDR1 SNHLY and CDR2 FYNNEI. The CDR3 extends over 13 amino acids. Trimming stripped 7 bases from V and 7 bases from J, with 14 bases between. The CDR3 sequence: CASTQDQRNEQFF. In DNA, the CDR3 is TGTGCCAGCACACAGGACCAACGGAATGAGCAGTTCTTC.

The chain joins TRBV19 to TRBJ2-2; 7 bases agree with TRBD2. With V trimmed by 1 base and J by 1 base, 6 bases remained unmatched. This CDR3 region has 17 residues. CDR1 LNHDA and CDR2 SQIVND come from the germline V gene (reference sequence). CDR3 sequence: CASSIVGGSVNTGELFF. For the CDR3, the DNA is TGTGCCAGTAGTATAGTTGGCGGGAGCGTGAACACCGGGGAGCTGTTTTTT.

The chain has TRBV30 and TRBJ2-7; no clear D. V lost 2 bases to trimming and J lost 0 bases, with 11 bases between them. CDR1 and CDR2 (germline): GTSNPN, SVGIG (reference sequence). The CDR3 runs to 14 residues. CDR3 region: CAWSSSLSSYEQYV. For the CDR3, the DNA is TGTGCCTGGAGTAGTAGCCTAAGCTCCTACGAGCAGTACGTC.

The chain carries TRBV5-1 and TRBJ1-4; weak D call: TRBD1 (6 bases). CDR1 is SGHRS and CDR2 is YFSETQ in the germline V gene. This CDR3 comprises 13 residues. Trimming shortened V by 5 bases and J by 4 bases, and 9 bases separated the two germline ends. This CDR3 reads CASRQGLNEKLFF. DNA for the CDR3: TGCGCCAGCAGACAGGGTCTTAATGAAAAACTGTTTTTT.

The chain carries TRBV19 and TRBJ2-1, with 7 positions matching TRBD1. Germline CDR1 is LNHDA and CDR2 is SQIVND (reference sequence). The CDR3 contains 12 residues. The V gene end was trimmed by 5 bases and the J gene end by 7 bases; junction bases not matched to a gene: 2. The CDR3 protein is CASSAQGNEQFF. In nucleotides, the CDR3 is TGTGCCAGTAGTGCACAGGGGAATGAGCAGTTCTTC.

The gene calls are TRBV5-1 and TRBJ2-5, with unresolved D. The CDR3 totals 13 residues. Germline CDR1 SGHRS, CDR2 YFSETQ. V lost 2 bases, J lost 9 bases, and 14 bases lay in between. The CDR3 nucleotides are TGCGCCAGCAGCTTTTACGACTCTTCGGCCCAGTACTTC. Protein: CASSFYDSSAQYF.

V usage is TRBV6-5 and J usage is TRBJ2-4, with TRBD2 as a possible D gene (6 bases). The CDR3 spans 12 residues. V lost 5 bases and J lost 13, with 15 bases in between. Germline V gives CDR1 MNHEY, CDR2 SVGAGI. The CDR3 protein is CASSSPGDLQYF. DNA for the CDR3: TGTGCCAGCAGTAGTCCCGGGGACTTGCAGTACTTC.

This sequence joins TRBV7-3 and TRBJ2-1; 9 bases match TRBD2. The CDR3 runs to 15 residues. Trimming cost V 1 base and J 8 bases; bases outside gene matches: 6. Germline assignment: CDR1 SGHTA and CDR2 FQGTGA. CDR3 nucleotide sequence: TGTGCCAGCAGCTTAAGTGCGGGGGGGCAATATGAGCAGTTCTTC. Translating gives CASSLSAGGQYEQFF.

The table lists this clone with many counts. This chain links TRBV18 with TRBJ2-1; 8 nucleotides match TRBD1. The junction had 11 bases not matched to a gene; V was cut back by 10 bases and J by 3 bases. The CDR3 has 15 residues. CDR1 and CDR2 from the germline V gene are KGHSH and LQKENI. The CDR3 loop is CATTPAGGLYNEQFF. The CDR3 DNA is TGTGCCACCACCCCCGCAGGGGGCCTCTACAATGAGCAGTTCTTC.

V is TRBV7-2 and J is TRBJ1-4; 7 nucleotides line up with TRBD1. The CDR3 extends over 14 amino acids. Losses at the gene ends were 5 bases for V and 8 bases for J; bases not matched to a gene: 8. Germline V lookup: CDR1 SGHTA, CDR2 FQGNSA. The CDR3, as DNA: TGTGCCAGCAGCCTACAGGGGTTTGGGGAAAAACTGTTTTTT. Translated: CASSLQGFGEKLFF. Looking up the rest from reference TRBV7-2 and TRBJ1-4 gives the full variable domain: GAGVSQSPSNKVTEKGKDVELRCDPISGHTALYWYRQSLGQGLEFLIYFQGNSAPDKSGLPSDRFSAERTGGSVSTLTIQRTQQEDSAVYLCASSLQGFGEKLFFGSGTQLSVL.

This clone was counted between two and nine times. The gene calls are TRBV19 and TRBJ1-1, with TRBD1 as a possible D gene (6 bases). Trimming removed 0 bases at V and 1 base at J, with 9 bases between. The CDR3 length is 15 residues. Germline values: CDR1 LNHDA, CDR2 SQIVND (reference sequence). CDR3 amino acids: CASSIEGARNTEAFF. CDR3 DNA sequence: TGTGCCAGTAGTATAGAGGGGGCCAGGAACACTGAAGCTTTCTTT.

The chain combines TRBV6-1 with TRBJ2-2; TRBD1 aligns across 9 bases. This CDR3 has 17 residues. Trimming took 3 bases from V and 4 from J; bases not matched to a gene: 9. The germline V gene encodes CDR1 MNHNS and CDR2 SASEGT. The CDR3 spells CASSDRVRTGVTGELFF. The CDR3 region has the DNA TGTGCCAGCAGTGATCGAGTCAGGACAGGGGTCACCGGGGAGCTGTTTTTT.

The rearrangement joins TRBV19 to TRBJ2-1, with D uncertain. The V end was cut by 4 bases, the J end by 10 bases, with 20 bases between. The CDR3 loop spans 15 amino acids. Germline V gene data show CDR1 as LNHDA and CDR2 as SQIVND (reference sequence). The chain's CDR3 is CASSTTSLSLGEQFF. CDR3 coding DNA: TGTGCCAGTAGTACGACTTCATTGTCTTTAGGAGAGCAGTTCTTC.